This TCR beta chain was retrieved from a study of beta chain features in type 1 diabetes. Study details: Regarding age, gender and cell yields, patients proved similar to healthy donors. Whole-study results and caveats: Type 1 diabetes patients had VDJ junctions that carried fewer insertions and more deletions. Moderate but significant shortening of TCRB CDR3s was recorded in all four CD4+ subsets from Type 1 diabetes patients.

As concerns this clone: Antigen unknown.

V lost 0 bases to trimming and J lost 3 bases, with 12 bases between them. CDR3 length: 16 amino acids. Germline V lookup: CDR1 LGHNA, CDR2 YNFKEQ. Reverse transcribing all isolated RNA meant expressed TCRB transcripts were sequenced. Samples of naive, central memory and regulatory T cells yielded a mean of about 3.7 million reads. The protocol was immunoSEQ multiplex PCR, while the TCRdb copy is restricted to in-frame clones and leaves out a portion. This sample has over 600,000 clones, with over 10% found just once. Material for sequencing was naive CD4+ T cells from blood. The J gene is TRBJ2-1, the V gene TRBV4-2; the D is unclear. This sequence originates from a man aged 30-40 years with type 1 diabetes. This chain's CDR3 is CASSQDQAPIYNEQFF. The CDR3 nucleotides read TGTGCCAGCAGCCAAGATCAAGCCCCTATCTACAATGAGCAGTTCTTC.